One sample yielded the 11 T cell receptor beta chains listed below, sequenced in a study of cytomegalovirus exposure and HLA in healthy donors. This PCR relied on a set of 60 Vbeta primers and 13 Jbeta primers. TCRdb keeps only in-frame clones here, not all; method: immunoSEQ multiplex PCR. The repertoire holds around 150,000 clones, with roughly 9.4% as singletons. The sample consisted of PBMCs. These receptors all come from a male donor in good health and CMV-seronegative.

The chain joins TRBV5-4 to TRBJ2-1, with TRBD1 identical over 9 bases. V gave up 3 bases and J gave up 2 bases; unmatched junction bases: 9. The V gene's germline CDR1 is SGHNT and CDR2 YYREEE (reference sequence). The CDR3 totals 17 residues. The CDR3 DNA is TGTGCCAGCAGCTCAACCGGGACAGGGTGGACCTACAATGAGCAGTTCTTC. It specifies CASSSTGTGWTYNEQFF.

The rearrangement joins TRBV7-2 to TRBJ2-3, with a tentative D call TRBD2 (6 bases). This CDR3 is 13 amino acids long. V was trimmed by 5 bases and J by 5 bases, leaving 11 bases between them. Germline loops: CDR1 SGHTA, CDR2 FQGNSA. The CDR3 DNA sequence: TGTGCCAGCAGCACCCGACTAGTAGATACGCAGTATTTT. Its protein product is CASSTRLVDTQYF.

J is TRBJ1-2 and V is TRBV27, with TRBD1 identical over 9 bases. This CDR3 comprises 17 residues. V was clipped by 4 bases and J by 8 bases; unmatched bases: 17. Per the germline V gene, CDR1 is MNHEY and CDR2 is SMNVEV (reference sequence). CDR3 DNA: TGTGCCAGCAGTTCTCAGCCCCATGGGACAGGGATCAGCGGCTACACCTTC. This gives the protein CASSSQPHGTGISGYTF.

The chain has TRBV7-8 and TRBJ2-1; D is undetermined. The CDR3 totals 11 residues. Trimming took off 3 bases at V and 6 bases at J, with 3 bases between the two ends. CDR1 SGHVS and CDR2 FQNEAQ come from the germline V gene. CDR3 sequence: CASSLSNEQFF. The CDR3 DNA is TGTGCCAGCAGCTTGAGCAATGAGCAGTTCTTC.

As concerns this clone: One end of the junction varies from germline; a read error may be responsible. This chain links TRBV2 with TRBJ2-1; D remains unclear. Germline CDR1 and CDR2: SNHLY and FYNNEI. This CDR3 spans 11 amino acids. The CDR3 region is CASTYYYEQFF. For the CDR3, the DNA is TGTGCCAGCACCTACTACTATGAGCAGTTCTTC.

This clone was detected a few times. The V and J genes are TRBV1 and TRBJ2-1; the DNA was not used to check the table's D call, TRBD2. TRBV1 is an annotated pseudogene. This CDR3 contains 15 residues. The CDR3 sequence: CTSSRLRRLYNEQFF. The CDR3 DNA is TGCACCAGCAGCCGTCTGAGGCGGCTTTACAATGAGCAGTTCTTC.

As to this clone: In the same sample, other DNA sequences code for this CDR3. The J gene is TRBJ2-1, the V gene TRBV7-9, with 8 bases identical to TRBD2. Germline CDR1 and CDR2: SEHNR and FQNEAQ (reference sequence). This CDR3 spans 14 amino acids. Losses at the gene ends were 3 bases for V and 5 bases for J; bases not matched to a gene: 3. The CDR3 is CASSFPGGNNEQFF. CDR3 DNA: TGTGCCAGCAGCTTTCCGGGGGGGAACAATGAGCAGTTCTTC.

This clone was counted between two and nine times. V and J are TRBV30 and TRBJ2-5, with TRBD2 as a possible D gene (5 bases). CDR1 and CDR2 (germline): GTSNPN, SVGIG (reference sequence). The V end lost 5 bases, the J end lost 4 bases, and 14 bases lay between the germline ends. The CDR3 length is 13 residues. CDR3 protein: CAWEGVEGETQYF. The CDR3 DNA reads TGTGCCTGGGAGGGAGTTGAAGGAGAGACCCAGTACTTC.

This clone was observed a handful of times. V gene TRBV6-1 combines with J gene TRBJ1-3; 8 bases align to TRBD1. In germline, CDR1 is MNHNS, CDR2 SASEGT. The CDR3 has 16 amino acids. Trimming cost V 2 bases and J 0 bases; bases outside gene matches: 3. Written as DNA, the CDR3 is TGTGCCAGCAGTGAAAGGACAGGGAGCTCTGGAAACACCATATATTTT. Its protein product is CASSERTGSSGNTIYF.

This clone was seen more than once but under ten times. J is TRBJ2-1 and V is TRBV2, with D possibly TRBD2 on 6 matching bases. Between the trimmed V and J ends, which lost 5 bases and 0 bases, there was a span of 11 bases. This CDR3 is 15 amino acids long. Germline V lookup: CDR1 SNHLY, CDR2 FYNNEI. The CDR3 here is CASSRLAPSYNEQFF. The CDR3 nucleotides read TGTGCCAGCAGTCGCCTAGCGCCCTCCTACAATGAGCAGTTCTTC.

This clone was observed a few times. This sequence joins TRBV4-3 and TRBJ1-2; no clear D gene. The CDR3 is 13 amino acids. The germline V gene encodes CDR1 LGHNA and CDR2 YSLEER. Trimming cost V 0 bases and J 6 bases, with 8 bases left between them. CDR3 amino acids: CASSQDNSHGYTF. CDR3 DNA: TGCGCCAGCAGCCAAGATAACAGCCATGGCTACACCTTC.